What follows describes a single T cell receptor (beta chain). The CDR3 sequence is 17 residues long. Trimming pared 0 bases from V and 0 bases from J, leaving 16 bases between. From germline, CDR1 is SGHRS and CDR2 YFSETQ. This entry belongs to a study of T cell changes during pregnancy in multiple sclerosis. Sequencing was performed with immunoSEQ multiplex PCR; in TCRdb, only in-frame clones are kept and a portion is missing. The data contain some 80,000 clones, 90% to 95% of them singletons. Material: peripheral blood, obtained in the second trimester of pregnancy. V is TRBV5-1 and J is TRBJ2-7, with D possibly being TRBD2 (5 bases). This sequence originates from a female donor with multiple sclerosis, enrolled in a pregnancy study. Written as DNA, the CDR3 is TGCGCCAGCAGCTTGGCCGAGGGTGGTAGCAACTCCTACGAGCAGTACTTC. This gives the protein CASSLAEGGSNSYEQYF.